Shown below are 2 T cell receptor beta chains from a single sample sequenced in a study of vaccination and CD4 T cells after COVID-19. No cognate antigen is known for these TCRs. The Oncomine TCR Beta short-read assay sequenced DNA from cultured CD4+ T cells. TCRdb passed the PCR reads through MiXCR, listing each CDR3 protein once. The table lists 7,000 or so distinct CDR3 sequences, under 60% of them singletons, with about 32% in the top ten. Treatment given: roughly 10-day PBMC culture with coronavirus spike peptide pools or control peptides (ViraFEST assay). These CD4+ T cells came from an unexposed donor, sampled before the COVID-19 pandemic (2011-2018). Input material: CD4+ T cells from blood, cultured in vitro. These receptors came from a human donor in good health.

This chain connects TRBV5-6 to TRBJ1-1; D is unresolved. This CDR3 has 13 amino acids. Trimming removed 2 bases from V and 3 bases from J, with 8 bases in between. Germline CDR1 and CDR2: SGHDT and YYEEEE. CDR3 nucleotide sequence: TGTGCCAGCAGCTTCCAGGTGGACACTGAAGCTTTCTTT. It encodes CASSFQVDTEAFF. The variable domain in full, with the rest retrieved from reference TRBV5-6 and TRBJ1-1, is DAGVTQSPTHLIKTRGQQVTLRCSPKSGHDTVSWYQQALGQGPQFIFQYYEEEERQRGNFPDRFSGHQFPNYSSELNVNALLLGDSALYLCASSFQVDTEAFFGQGTRLTVV.

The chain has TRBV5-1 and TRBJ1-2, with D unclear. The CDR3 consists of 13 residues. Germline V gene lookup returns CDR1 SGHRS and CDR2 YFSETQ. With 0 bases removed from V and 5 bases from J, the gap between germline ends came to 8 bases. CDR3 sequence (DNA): TGCGCCAGCAGCTTGGGGGAGAGGTATGGCTACACCTTC. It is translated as CASSLGERYGYTF.